Detailed here is one T cell receptor (beta chain). The antigen this receptor binds is unknown. The record has no base qualities; no much larger clone is one base away. TCRbeta CDR3 regions were amplified from genomic DNA using the immunoSEQ Assay, a bias-controlled multiplex PCR. The source study handled its data this way. The number of nucleated cells in each sample was estimated from the amplification of reference gene primers within the assay. To quantify the absolute abundance of each unique TCRbeta CDR3 rearrangement, sequence reads were collapsed and filtered. For each sample, productive Simpson clonality was calculated as the square root of Simpson's diversity index over productive rearrangements. The source is immuneACCESS, and TCRdb retained only in-frame sequences with V and J called. Part of the clones is not carried over; for the studies checked, unresolved V genes explain less than half of this, and the remainder is unexplained. That table gives V, J and clone size, and the DNA gave D and trimming. Counted in this sample were fewer than 350,000 clones; 80% to 90% of them appeared once. The top ten hold roughly 4% of the sample.

This entry comes from a study of blood T cell repertoires in COVID-19 (dated by TCRdb to the early 2020s). The study in broad terms: Samples from collaborators originated in the United States, Italy and Spain and spanned both the acute and convalescent phases of COVID-19. The material from the prospective study consisted of cDNA or gDNA derived from T cells, B-cell-depleted T cells, or PBMCs. The repertoires were released in a freely available public database intended as a resource for research on the immune response to SARS-CoV-2. Where available, HLA class I and class II types were taken from metadata supplied by the sample provider and were not determined by assay-based typing. Deeply sampled blood TCRbeta repertoires from subjects exposed to, actively infected with, or recovered from COVID-19 were included in the dataset. A de-identified subject ID, COVID-19 status, age in years and sex were almost always included in the sample metadata. Samples were obtained from the ongoing ImmuneRACE study (first 160 participants) and from approximately 1,200 subjects provided by 6 global collaborators. The paper's findings and limits, for the study overall: The amount of clinical and demographic metadata varied by source and participant and was provided uncurated.

Relative to germline, V is 4 bases shorter and J is 11 bases shorter, with 13 bases between their ends. Looking up the germline V gene (reference sequence) yields CDR1 MNHEY and CDR2 SMNVEV. Including the terminal cysteine and phenylalanine, the CDR3 comprises 12 residues. Only the CDR3 part of the read is kept: 36 bases, read in frame from the first base. Participants in the prospective study were enrolled through a virtual design, were aged roughly 18 to 100 years, and lived in approximately 24 United States geographic areas. To assign participants to cohorts, the prospective study relied on clinical history that participants themselves reported in a screening survey and a study questionnaire. In the prospective study, whole blood, serum and a nasopharyngeal or oropharyngeal swab were collected from each participant by mobile phlebotomists. Over a roughly two-month period, participants in the prospective study had the option of providing additional blood draws and questionnaires. Before DNA extraction, prospective study blood samples were shipped either frozen or at room temperature.

Sequenced sample: PBMCs or T cells enriched from blood (not recorded which). The sequence was collected from a middle-aged woman with acute COVID-19. The rearrangement joined TRBV27 to TRBJ2-3; too little of a D gene remains to name it. The CDR3 corresponds to CASSSVLWQQYF. The DNA sequence is as follows: TGTGCCAGCAGTTCCGTTCTGTGGCAGCAGTATTTT.